The 2 T cell receptor beta chains below come from one sample, sequenced in a study of blood T cell repertoires in COVID-19. Profiled with immunoSEQ multiplex PCR; TCRdb holds only in-frame clones, not every one. The sample gives 450,000 to 500,000 clones, 80% to 90% of which show up once; around 8% is in the top ten. Material: PBMCs or T cells enriched from blood (not recorded which). These receptor sequences come from a woman in her sixties who had recovered from COVID-19.

This rearrangement joins TRBV15 to TRBJ1-1; 10 positions match TRBD1. The CDR3 contains 17 residues. Germline CDR1 reads LNHNV; CDR2 reads YYDKDF (reference sequence). Germline trimming cut 1 base from V and 4 bases from J; bases unmatched to any gene: 9. The CDR3 spells CATSRGGWRDRGTEAFF. DNA for the CDR3: TGTGCCACCAGCAGAGGAGGTTGGCGGGACAGGGGCACTGAAGCTTTCTTT. Together with reference TRBV15 and TRBJ1-1, the CDR3 gives the full variable domain: DAMVIQNPRYQVTQFGKPVTLSCSQTLNHNVMYWYQQKSSQAPKLLFHYYDKDFNNEADTPDNFQSRRPNTSFCFLDIRSPGLGDTAMYLCATSRGGWRDRGTEAFFGQGTRLTVV.

The chain couples TRBV7-9 to TRBJ1-1; D might be TRBD1 (6 bases). Germline CDR1 SEHNR, CDR2 FQNEAQ (reference sequence). This CDR3 spans 12 amino acids. The V and J ends lost 4 bases and 9 bases respectively, with 12 bases between them. This CDR3 reads CASSSGQLKAFF. The CDR3 DNA follows: TGTGCCAGCAGCTCCGGACAGCTAAAAGCTTTCTTT.